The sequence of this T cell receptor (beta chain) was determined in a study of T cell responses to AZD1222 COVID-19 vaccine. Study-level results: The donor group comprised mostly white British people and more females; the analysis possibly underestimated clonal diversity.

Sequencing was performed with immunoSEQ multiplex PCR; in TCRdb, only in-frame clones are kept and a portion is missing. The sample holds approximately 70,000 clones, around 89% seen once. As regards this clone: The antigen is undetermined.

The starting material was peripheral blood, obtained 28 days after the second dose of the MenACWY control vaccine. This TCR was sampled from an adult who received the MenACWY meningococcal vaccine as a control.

DNA for the CDR3: TGTGCCAGCAGCCACGACAGAGTGAGCTCCTATAATTCACCCCTCCACTTT. This sequence encodes CASSHDRVSSYNSPLHF. The chain recombines TRBV3-1 (or the pseudogene TRBV3-2) with TRBJ1-6; a weak D match, TRBD1 (5 bases). Trimming cost V 3 bases and J 0 bases, with 12 bases left between them. The CDR3 totals 17 residues. Germline CDR1 LGHDT, CDR2 YNNKEL (reference sequence).